The 22 T cell receptor beta chains below come from one sample, sequenced in a study of T cell repertoires in cytomegalovirus infection. These receptors' targets are unknown. TCRdb recomputed calls from the reads with MiXCR, one row per CDR3 protein. Here the sample spans approximately 260,000 distinct CDR3 sequences, 20% to 25% being singletons. Sequences were derived from cultured PBMCs, sampled from culture after CMV antigen stimulation. The receptor source for this set is a human donor in good health (CMV status not recorded). Some clones in this sample may be carry-over from other donors' samples.

This clonotype occurred many times. V usage is TRBV7-2 and J usage is TRBJ1-1, with D possibly being TRBD1 (5 bases). CDR1 and CDR2 from the germline V gene are SGHTA and FQGNSA. The CDR3 contains 16 residues. Trimming cost V 0 bases and J 1 base, with 12 bases left between them. The CDR3 DNA follows: TGTGCCAGCAGCTTAGCAAGCGGGACGGGGAACACTGAAGCTTTCTTT. It specifies CASSLASGTGNTEAFF.

A remark on this clonotype: A much larger clone differs by one base, so this may be a read error. The chain has TRBV7-2 and TRBJ1-1, with TRBD1 matching 8 bases. V shed 4 bases, J shed 3 bases, and the junction held 10 bases outside the gene matches. Germline CDR1 SGHTA, CDR2 FQGNSA. The CDR3 is 16 amino acids. The CDR3 here is CASSSRPRGRDTEAFF. The CDR3 DNA reads as TGTGCCAGCAGCTCACGCCCCAGGGGGCGTGACACTGAAGCTTTCTTT. Full variable domain (missing parts from reference TRBV7-2 and TRBJ1-1): GAGVSQSPSNKVTEKGKDVELRCDPISGHTALYWYRQSLGQGLEFLIYFQGNSAPDKSGLPSDRFSAERTGGSVSTLTIQRTQQEDSAVYLCASSSRPRGRDTEAFFGQGTRLTVV.

This clonotype occurred a few times. This chain joins TRBV27 and TRBJ2-7; 11 positions agree with TRBD2. Per the germline V gene, CDR1 is MNHEY and CDR2 is SMNVEV (reference sequence). The CDR3 consists of 16 residues. Trimming removed 4 bases from V and 2 bases from J; junction bases left unmatched: 7. The DNA of the CDR3 is TGTGCCAGCAGTTCCACTCTAGCGGGAGGCACCTACGAGCAGTACGTC. It translates to CASSSTLAGGTYEQYV.

This clonotype was counted at least ten times. The rearrangement uses TRBV6-5 and TRBJ1-5; D uncertain. The CDR3 length is 14 residues. Germline lookup yields CDR1 MNHEY and CDR2 SVGAGI. V was trimmed by 0 bases and J by 4 bases, leaving 7 bases between them. The CDR3 spells CASSYSGGNQPQHF. The CDR3 bases are TGTGCCAGCAGTTACTCAGGTGGGAATCAGCCCCAGCATTTT.

This clonotype was found a few times. The chain uses TRBV19 and TRBJ2-4; D may be TRBD2 (5 bases). Germline V gene data show CDR1 as LNHDA and CDR2 as SQIVND (reference sequence). The CDR3 is 15 residues long. The V end was cut by 6 bases, the J end by 0 bases, with 12 bases between. CDR3 amino acids: CASRPTGEAKNIQYF. The CDR3 coding sequence is TGTGCCAGTAGGCCCACCGGGGAAGCCAAAAACATTCAGTACTTC.

This clonotype was seen a handful of times. The CDR3 loop reads CASQKGTGLETQYF. The CDR3 DNA sequence: TGTGCCAGCCAAAAGGGTACTGGGTTGGAGACCCAGTACTTC. The chain uses TRBV7-2 and TRBJ2-5; D gene unclear. This CDR3 comprises 14 residues. The V end lost 8 bases, the J end lost 5 bases, and 18 bases lay between the germline ends. CDR1 and CDR2 from the germline V gene are SGHTA and FQGNSA.

This clonotype occurred many times. J is TRBJ2-7 and V is TRBV29-1; the D gene is possibly TRBD2 (5 bases). CDR3 length equals 10 residues. Germline V gene lookup returns CDR1 SQVTM and CDR2 ANQGSEA. The V end was cut by 8 bases, the J end by 3 bases, with 8 bases between. CDR3 DNA sequence: TGCAGCCTGGGAGACTACGAGCAGTACTTC. This sequence encodes CSLGDYEQYF.

V gene TRBV15 combines with J gene TRBJ2-7; 8 bases match TRBD2. In germline, CDR1 is LNHNV, CDR2 YYDKDF (reference sequence). J was trimmed by 6 bases and V by 3 bases; bases with no gene match: 22. The CDR3 contains 19 residues. The CDR3 region has the DNA TGTGCCACCAGCAGCCTCTCGGGACGGGTAGCGGGACGAGGGGGCGAGCAGTACTTC. As protein: CATSSLSGRVAGRGGEQYF.

This chain connects TRBV11-2 to TRBJ1-2, with 8 bases identical to TRBD1. Germline lookup yields CDR1 SGHAT and CDR2 FQNNGV. The junction had 9 bases not matched to a gene; V was cut back by 3 bases and J by 9 bases. CDR3 size: 14 residues. The CDR3 region is CASSFPGTGPRYTF. DNA of the CDR3: TGTGCCAGCAGCTTCCCTGGGACAGGCCCCCGCTACACCTTC.

In this sample, this clonotype turned up a few times. V usage is TRBV6-6 and J usage is TRBJ2-7; 10 positions match TRBD2. V trimming: 2 bases; J trimming: 1 base; junction bases outside the gene matches: 5. This CDR3 spans 16 amino acids. Germline V gene data show CDR1 as MNHNY and CDR2 as SVGAGI (reference sequence). The CDR3 region is CASSYGGLAASYEQYV. The CDR3 DNA reads TGTGCCAGCAGTTACGGAGGACTAGCGGCGTCCTACGAGCAGTACGTC.

This clonotype was detected many times. The CDR3 loop is CASSIPGTGGEKLFF. For the CDR3, the DNA is TGTGCCAGCAGTATACCCGGGACCGGAGGGGAAAAACTGTTTTTT. This chain links TRBV7-2 with TRBJ1-4, with D maybe TRBD1 (5 bases). In germline, CDR1 is SGHTA, CDR2 FQGNSA. V was shortened by 6 bases and J by 8 bases, with 19 bases between the two germline ends. This CDR3 is 15 amino acids long.

This clonotype showed up just a few times. The CDR3 protein is CASSRGLAGEGAREQYF. DNA for the CDR3: TGTGCCAGCAGCCGAGGACTGGCGGGAGAGGGGGCACGGGAGCAGTACTTC. The chain employs TRBV7-2 and TRBJ2-7; D possibly matches TRBD1 or TRBD2 (7 bases each). The germline V gene has CDR1 SGHTA and CDR2 FQGNSA. The CDR3 is 17 amino acids. V was cut by 5 bases and J by 7 bases, with 27 bases left in between.

There are a few counts of this clonotype. The chain is built from TRBV4-3 and TRBJ1-2; TRBD1 might be the D (6 bases). This CDR3 contains 14 residues. Germline V gene lookup returns CDR1 LGHNA and CDR2 YSLEER. V lost 4 bases to trimming and J lost 5 bases, with 14 bases between them. CDR3 protein: CASSRNEGGYGYTF. In DNA form, the CDR3 reads TGCGCCAGCAGCCGTAATGAGGGGGGTTATGGCTACACCTTC.

This clonotype was detected only a few times. The genes are TRBV7-2 and TRBJ2-7; a possible D gene is TRBD2 (7 bases). Germline V gene data show CDR1 as SGHTA and CDR2 as FQGNSA. The V end lost 3 bases, the J end lost 5 bases, and 14 bases lay between the germline ends. This CDR3 has 14 residues. The CDR3 DNA sequence: TGTGCCAGCAGCTTTTTCGGGGGGCTCGACGAGCAGTACTTC. It yields the protein CASSFFGGLDEQYF.

This clonotype is medium-sized within its sample. The chain carries TRBV7-2 and TRBJ1-5; 9 nucleotides align to TRBD1. The germline V gene has CDR1 SGHTA and CDR2 FQGNSA. This CDR3 region has 16 residues. The V and J ends lost 2 bases and 6 bases, in that order; junction bases with no gene match: 8. The CDR3 loop reads CASSLSGTGLGQPQHF. The CDR3 DNA reads TGTGCCAGCAGCTTAAGCGGGACAGGGTTAGGTCAGCCCCAGCATTTT. Filled out from reference TRBV7-2 and TRBJ1-5, the complete variable domain reads GAGVSQSPSNKVTEKGKDVELRCDPISGHTALYWYRQSLGQGLEFLIYFQGNSAPDKSGLPSDRFSAERTGGSVSTLTIQRTQQEDSAVYLCASSLSGTGLGQPQHFGDGTRLSIL.

The chain has TRBV20-1 and TRBJ2-4; 9 nucleotides agree with TRBD2. Germline values: CDR1 DFQATT, CDR2 SNEGSKA (reference sequence). The V segment lost 7 bases and the J segment 2 bases; nucleotides outside the gene matches: 15. The CDR3 has 17 amino acids. The CDR3 loop is CSGFRGASGKTKNIQYF. Written as DNA, the CDR3 is TGCAGTGGATTTAGGGGGGCTAGCGGGAAAACCAAAAACATTCAGTACTTC.

The chain is built from TRBV11-2 and TRBJ2-5; TRBD1 or TRBD2 may be the D gene (5 bases each). The CDR3 totals 17 residues. V was cut by 4 bases and J by 5 bases, with 23 bases left in between. Germline V gene sequence: CDR1 SGHAT, CDR2 FQNNGV. CDR3 coding DNA: TGTGCCAGCAGCTCGGGTTCGTTTTGGAATGAGGGGGAGACCCAGTACTTC. This sequence encodes CASSSGSFWNEGETQYF.

This clonotype was seen ten or more times. The V and J genes are TRBV7-2 and TRBJ2-1; no clear D. CDR1 and CDR2 from the germline V gene are SGHTA and FQGNSA. This CDR3 region has 13 residues. Trimming stripped 0 bases from V and 5 bases from J, with 5 bases between. CDR3 sequence: CASSLALDNEQFF. The CDR3 DNA sequence: TGTGCCAGCAGCTTAGCGCTGGACAATGAGCAGTTCTTC.

There are many counts of this clonotype. This sequence joins TRBV7-2 and TRBJ2-1; 13 bases are shared with TRBD2. This CDR3 comprises 14 residues. After removal of 7 bases from V and 6 bases from J, the junction contained 3 bases not matched to a gene. Germline CDR1 and CDR2: SGHTA and FQGNSA. The CDR3 DNA sequence: TGTGCCAGCATGGGACTAGCGGGATTCAATGAGCAGTTCTTC. Amino acids: CASMGLAGFNEQFF.

The CDR3 sequence is CASSFDAYGYTF. The CDR3 nucleotides read TGTGCCAGCAGCTTTGATGCCTATGGCTACACCTTC. The rearrangement uses TRBV7-2 and TRBJ1-2, with D unresolved. Trimming removed 3 bases from V and 4 bases from J, with 6 bases in between. The length of the CDR3 is 12 residues. CDR1 is SGHTA and CDR2 is FQGNSA in the germline V gene.

This clonotype was seen at least ten times. Written as DNA, the CDR3 is TGTGCCAGCAGCCCTGGACAGGTAGGCATCAATGAGCAGTTCTTC. Translating it yields CASSPGQVGINEQFF. V usage is TRBV7-2 and J usage is TRBJ2-1, with 7 bases that match TRBD1. This CDR3 comprises 15 residues. Germline V gives CDR1 SGHTA, CDR2 FQGNSA. Unmatched junction bases numbered 10, after V lost 5 bases and J lost 6 bases.

This clonotype was seen at least ten times. The V call is TRBV7-9, the J call TRBJ2-1; the match to TRBD2 covers 11 bases. V lost 8 bases to trimming and J lost 10 bases; unmatched junction nucleotides: 16. This CDR3 has 16 residues. Germline V lookup: CDR1 SEHNR, CDR2 FQNEAQ (reference sequence). The CDR3 sequence: CASYKIGLAGGREQFF. CDR3 DNA sequence: TGTGCCAGCTACAAAATTGGGCTAGCGGGAGGTAGGGAGCAGTTCTTC. Full variable domain (remainder filled in from reference TRBV7-9 and TRBJ2-1): DTGVSQNPRHKITKRGQNVTFRCDPISEHNRLYWYRQTLGQGPEFLTYFQNEAQLEKSRLLSDRFSAERPKGSFSTLEIQRTEQGDSAMYLCASYKIGLAGGREQFFGPGTRLTVL.